These 28 T cell receptor beta chains were all obtained from the same sample, sequenced in a study of blood T cell repertoires in COVID-19. The table came from immunoSEQ multiplex PCR; TCRdb's copy has only in-frame clones and leaves some out. The data contain 80,000 or so clones, around 80% of them seen just once; the ten biggest clones take up about 6.9%. Sequenced sample: peripheral blood. These receptors originate from a human donor in a cohort sampled during active COVID-19.

The rearrangement uses TRBV5-4 and TRBJ2-7; D remains unclear. Trimming stripped 2 bases from V and 5 bases from J, with 5 bases between. Germline assignment: CDR1 SGHNT and CDR2 YYREEE (reference sequence). The CDR3 is 11 amino acids. In nucleotides, the CDR3 is TGTGCCAGCAGCTTCGACAACGAGCAGTACTTC. Protein: CASSFDNEQYF.

The chain links TRBV29-1 to TRBJ1-2, with 10 positions matching TRBD1. J was trimmed by 4 bases and V by 4 bases; bases with no gene match: 6. In germline, CDR1 is SQVTM, CDR2 ANQGSEA. The CDR3 has 14 residues. The CDR3 loop is CSVGGTGVGYGYTF. Here the CDR3 DNA reads TGCAGCGTTGGGGGGACAGGGGTCGGCTATGGCTACACCTTC.

The rearrangement joins TRBV7-2 to TRBJ2-7, with 8 bases that match TRBD1. The CDR3 runs to 13 residues. J gave up 7 bases and V 6 bases, and 8 bases lay outside the gene matches. The germline V gene encodes CDR1 SGHTA and CDR2 FQGNSA. The CDR3 coding sequence is TGTGCCAGCAGACAACAGGGGGTCGGGGAGCAGTACTTC. Its protein product is CASRQQGVGEQYF.

The V call is TRBV3-1 (or the pseudogene TRBV3-2), the J call TRBJ2-7; D is possibly TRBD1 (6 bases). CDR3 length: 14 amino acids. Germline loops: CDR1 LGHDT, CDR2 YNNKEL (reference sequence). V lost 3 bases to trimming and J lost 7 bases, with 16 bases between them. Here the CDR3 DNA reads TGTGCCAGCAGCCACAATACCGGGACACAAGAGCAGTACTTC. Translated, it gives CASSHNTGTQEQYF.

The V gene is TRBV7-2, the J gene TRBJ2-1; D is possibly TRBD2 (6 bases). Germline CDR1 SGHTA, CDR2 FQGNSA. The V gene lost 7 bases and the J gene lost 8 bases, with 15 bases spanning the gap. The CDR3 is made up of 13 amino acids. The CDR3 sequence is CASTPSAGYEQFF. CDR3 in DNA: TGTGCCAGCACCCCGAGTGCGGGATATGAGCAGTTCTTC.

The genes are TRBV19 and TRBJ2-7, with TRBD2 matching over 9 bases. Trimming at V came to 3 bases and at J to 1 base, leaving 4 bases not matched to a gene. CDR1 is LNHDA, CDR2 SQIVND, per germline (reference sequence). The CDR3 length is 15 residues. The CDR3 DNA reads TGTGCCAGTAGTATCGAAGCGGGGGGTTCCTACGAGCAGTACTTC. Residues: CASSIEAGGSYEQYF.

This chain links TRBV4-1 with TRBJ1-6; unclear D gene. Germline CDR1 and CDR2: MGHRA and YSYEKL. The length of the CDR3 is 17 residues. V shed 0 bases and J shed 0 bases, with 9 bases lying between them. CDR3 coding DNA: TGCGCCAGCAGCCAAGATGAGACTAGCTCCTATAATTCACCCCTCCACTTT. Translated: CASSQDETSSYNSPLHF.

The V and J genes are TRBV7-2 and TRBJ2-1; 7 bases agree with TRBD1. CDR3 size: 14 residues. CDR1 is SGHTA, CDR2 FQGNSA, per germline. The ends lost 3 bases at V and 8 bases at J; junction bases unmatched: 7. The CDR3 sequence: CASSFFRTGDEQFF. CDR3 nucleotides: TGTGCCAGCAGCTTTTTCCGGACAGGCGATGAGCAGTTCTTC.

The rearrangement links TRBV12-5 to TRBJ2-1, with 7 bases fitting TRBD2. The CDR3 is made up of 15 amino acids. Germline V lookup: CDR1 LGHNT, CDR2 FRNRAP. Unmatched junction bases numbered 2, after V lost 1 base and J lost 2 bases. The CDR3 nucleotides read TGTGCTAGTGGTTTGGGCGGGGGTCCCTACAATGAGCAGTTCTTC. Its translation is CASGLGGGPYNEQFF.

V usage is TRBV30 and J usage is TRBJ1-4; no clear D. Germline V CDR1 and CDR2: GTSNPN, SVGIG (reference sequence). V was cut by 5 bases and J by 8 bases, with 18 bases left in between. There are 14 residues in the CDR3. Here the CDR3 DNA reads TGTGCCTGGGACCGGACTGGGGTACAGGAAAAACTGTTTTTT. Translation: CAWDRTGVQEKLFF.

The chain carries TRBV7-2 and TRBJ2-2; 11 bases map to TRBD2. The germline CDR1 and CDR2 sequences are SGHTA and FQGNSA. The CDR3 has 18 amino acids. Trimming took 1 base from V and 5 from J; bases not matched to a gene: 9. The CDR3 here is CASSLVASTSGVTGELFF. CDR3 bases: TGTGCCAGCAGCTTAGTAGCGTCGACTAGCGGGGTTACCGGGGAGCTGTTTTTT.

This chain connects TRBV4-2 to TRBJ1-1; TRBD1 is a possible D gene (6 bases). Trimming took 1 base from V and 3 from J, leaving 9 bases between them. The CDR3 extends over 14 amino acids. The germline gives CDR1 LGHNA, CDR2 YNFKEQ. CDR3 loop: CASSQGTADTEAFF. Written as DNA, the CDR3 is TGTGCCAGCAGCCAAGGGACAGCTGACACTGAAGCTTTCTTT.

The rearrangement joins TRBV2 to TRBJ1-1, with D tentatively TRBD1 (6 bases). CDR1 and CDR2 from the germline V gene are SNHLY and FYNNEI. The CDR3 sequence is 13 residues long. The ends were cut back, 8 bases at V and 4 bases at J, with 14 bases in the middle. For the CDR3, the DNA is TGTGCCAGCGCGGGGGGCAGCGGCACTGAAGCTTTCTTT. Protein: CASAGGSGTEAFF.

This sequence joins TRBV5-1 and TRBJ1-6, with D possibly TRBD1 on 5 matching bases. V lost 0 bases, J lost 4 bases, and 11 bases lay in between. The CDR3 runs 16 residues. Germline CDR1 SGHRS, CDR2 YFSETQ. As DNA, the CDR3 is TGCGCCAGCAGCTTGGCATCGGGGGGATATAATTCACCCCTCCACTTT. This encodes CASSLASGGYNSPLHF.

The chain couples TRBV27 to TRBJ2-7; D gene ambiguous. This CDR3 is built from 13 residues. Trimming cost V 6 bases and J 3 bases, with 12 bases left between them. Germline V lookup: CDR1 MNHEY, CDR2 SMNVEV (reference sequence). This CDR3 reads CASSFTDNYEQYF. CDR3 in DNA: TGTGCCAGCAGCTTCACCGACAACTACGAGCAGTACTTC.

V is TRBV12-3 or TRBV12-4 and J is TRBJ2-7; tentatively, D is TRBD1 (6 bases). Trimming cost V 1 base and J 8 bases, with 12 bases left between them. The CDR3 has 13 amino acids. Here the CDR3 reads CASSLEVGAKQYF. The CDR3 DNA reads as TGTGCCAGCAGTTTAGAGGTGGGGGCGAAGCAGTACTTC.

The CDR3 DNA reads TGTGCCAGCAGCCCGTCGACAGGGAACACTGAAGCTTTCTTT. This sequence encodes CASSPSTGNTEAFF. This chain connects TRBV7-2 to TRBJ1-1; perhaps TRBD1 as D (6 bases). Germline V gene data show CDR1 as SGHTA and CDR2 as FQGNSA. The ends were cut back, 5 bases at V and 1 base at J, with 11 bases in the middle. This CDR3 spans 14 amino acids.

As for this clone: Sequence at one end of the junction differs from germline and may be a read error. This chain uses TRBV7-3 with TRBJ2-4; possible D gene TRBD2, 6 bases. The CDR3 runs 11 residues. Per germline, CDR1 SGHTA and CDR2 FQGTGA. This chain's CDR3 is CASSLGGPAIF. The CDR3 DNA follows: TGTGCCAGCAGCTTGGGGGGACCCGCGATCTTC.

With respect to this clone: One end of the junction does not line up with germline, which may come from a read error. The genes are TRBV6-2 or TRBV6-3 and TRBJ2-7; D possibly corresponds to TRBD1 (6 bases). CDR1 is MNHEY, CDR2 SVGEGT, per germline. The CDR3 length is 10 residues. The CDR3 sequence is CASSPTGPDF. The DNA of the CDR3 is TGTGCCAGCAGCCCGACAGGCCCTGACTTC.

J is TRBJ1-3 and V is TRBV7-2; D may be TRBD1 (5 bases). Germline V gene data show CDR1 as SGHTA and CDR2 as FQGNSA. V dropped 3 bases and J dropped 0 bases, with 12 bases sitting between them. There are 16 residues in the CDR3. The CDR3 is CASSLGGGFSGNTIYF. The CDR3 region has the DNA TGTGCCAGCAGCTTGGGGGGGGGTTTCTCTGGAAACACCATATATTTT.

V gene TRBV7-6 combines with J gene TRBJ2-7; a possible D gene is TRBD2 (5 bases). The CDR3 runs 16 residues. V lost 1 base and J 6 bases, leaving 19 bases between the germline ends. Germline CDR1 is SGHVS and CDR2 is FNYEAQ. The CDR3 loop reads CASSLGASGSRAEQYF. CDR3 bases: TGTGCCAGCAGCTTAGGTGCTAGTGGTTCGCGGGCCGAGCAGTACTTC.

The gene calls are TRBV19 and TRBJ2-7, with 8 bases matching TRBD1. The junction had 12 bases not matched to a gene; V was cut back by 7 bases and J by 4 bases. Looked up from germline, CDR1 is LNHDA and CDR2 is SQIVND (reference sequence). This CDR3 region has 15 residues. The CDR3 region has the DNA TGTGCCAGTAAACTCGGACAGGGAGACTTGTACGAGCAGTACTTC. Its protein product is CASKLGQGDLYEQYF.

This chain joins TRBV3-1 (or the pseudogene TRBV3-2) and TRBJ2-7, with TRBD2 identical over 11 bases. The junction had 4 bases not matched to a gene; V was cut back by 2 bases and J by 10 bases. Germline lookup yields CDR1 LGHDT and CDR2 YNNKEL (reference sequence). The CDR3 covers 13 residues. CDR3: CASSQQTSGAQYF. DNA of the CDR3: TGTGCCAGCAGCCAACAGACTAGCGGGGCACAGTACTTC.

This clone was recorded once. The gene calls are TRBV30 and TRBJ1-6, with 9 bases fitting TRBD1. Germline assignment: CDR1 GTSNPN and CDR2 SVGIG (reference sequence). This CDR3 is built from 15 residues. With V trimmed by 0 bases and J by 7 bases, 4 bases remained unmatched. The CDR3 is CAWSVKDRGNSPLHF. The CDR3 DNA reads as TGTGCCTGGAGTGTAAAGGACAGGGGAAATTCACCCCTCCACTTT.

The chain recombines TRBV4-1 with TRBJ1-2; tentative D call: TRBD1 (5 bases). Germline lookup yields CDR1 MGHRA and CDR2 YSYEKL. There are 14 residues in the CDR3. Trimming took off 6 bases at V and 4 bases at J, with 15 bases between the two ends. The CDR3 spells CASSPLIDSYGYTF. The CDR3 DNA reads TGCGCCAGCAGTCCCCTGATAGACAGCTATGGCTACACCTTC.

This clone has a single count. This chain links TRBV5-1 with TRBJ1-1; perhaps TRBD1 as D (6 bases). Trimming pared 4 bases from V and 1 base from J, leaving 14 bases between. Germline V gives CDR1 SGHRS, CDR2 YFSETQ. CDR3 size: 15 residues. CDR3 nucleotide sequence: TGCGCCAGCAGCCGAGGCCCGGGACAGAACACTGAAGCTTTCTTT. It yields the protein CASSRGPGQNTEAFF.

V gene TRBV11-2 combines with J gene TRBJ1-1, with 8 bases that match TRBD1. This CDR3 contains 14 residues. After removal of 3 bases from V and 4 bases from J, the junction contained 4 bases not matched to a gene. The germline V gene encodes CDR1 SGHAT and CDR2 FQNNGV. CDR3 nucleotides: TGTGCCAGCAGCTTCAGGGGGCAGAGCACTGAAGCTTTCTTT. This translates into CASSFRGQSTEAFF.

The chain uses TRBV6-5 and TRBJ2-5; 12 nucleotides line up with TRBD2. CDR3 length equals 14 residues. Germline lookup yields CDR1 MNHEY and CDR2 SVGAGI. With 7 bases clipped from V and 5 bases from J, the junction kept 5 bases outside the gene matches. This CDR3 reads CASMSLAGGETQYF. The CDR3, as DNA: TGTGCCAGCATGTCCCTAGCGGGGGGGGAGACCCAGTACTTC.